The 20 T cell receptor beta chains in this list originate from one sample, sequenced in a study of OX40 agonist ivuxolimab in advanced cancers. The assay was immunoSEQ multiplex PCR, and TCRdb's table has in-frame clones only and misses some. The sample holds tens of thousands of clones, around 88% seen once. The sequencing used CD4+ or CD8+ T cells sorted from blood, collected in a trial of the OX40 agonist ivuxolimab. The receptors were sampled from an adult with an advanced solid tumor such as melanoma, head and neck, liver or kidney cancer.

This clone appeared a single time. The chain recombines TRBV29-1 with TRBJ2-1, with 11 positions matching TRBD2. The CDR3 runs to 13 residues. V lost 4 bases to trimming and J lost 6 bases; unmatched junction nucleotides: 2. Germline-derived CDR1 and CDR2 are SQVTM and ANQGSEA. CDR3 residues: CSVVTSGSNEQFF. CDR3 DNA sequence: TGCAGCGTTGTTACTAGCGGGAGCAATGAGCAGTTCTTC.

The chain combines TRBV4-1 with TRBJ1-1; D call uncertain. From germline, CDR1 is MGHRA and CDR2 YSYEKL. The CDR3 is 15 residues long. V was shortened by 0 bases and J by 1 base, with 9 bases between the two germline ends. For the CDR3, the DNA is TGCGCCAGCAGCCAAGATGGGTTTGGGAACACTGAAGCTTTCTTT. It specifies CASSQDGFGNTEAFF.

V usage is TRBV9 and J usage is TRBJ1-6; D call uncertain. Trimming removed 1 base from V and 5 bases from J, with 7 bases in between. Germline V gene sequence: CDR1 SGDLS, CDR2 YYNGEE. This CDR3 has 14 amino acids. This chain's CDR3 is CASSVTVNNSPLHF. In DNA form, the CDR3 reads TGTGCCAGCAGCGTAACGGTTAATAATTCACCCCTCCACTTT.

The CDR3 bases are TGTGCCAGTAGTATAGGAGGGACAGGCCCCTACGAGCAGTACTTC. Amino acid sequence: CASSIGGTGPYEQYF. V gene TRBV19 combines with J gene TRBJ2-7; 8 nucleotides match TRBD1. Looked up from germline, CDR1 is LNHDA and CDR2 is SQIVND (reference sequence). This CDR3 comprises 15 residues. The trim removed 1 base at V and 2 bases at J, leaving 4 bases unmatched.

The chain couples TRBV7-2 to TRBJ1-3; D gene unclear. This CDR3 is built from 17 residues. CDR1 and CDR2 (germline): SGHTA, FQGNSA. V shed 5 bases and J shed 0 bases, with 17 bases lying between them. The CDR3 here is CASSRIVVRASGNTIYF. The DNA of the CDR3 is TGTGCCAGCAGCCGAATAGTCGTTAGGGCCTCTGGAAACACCATATATTTT.

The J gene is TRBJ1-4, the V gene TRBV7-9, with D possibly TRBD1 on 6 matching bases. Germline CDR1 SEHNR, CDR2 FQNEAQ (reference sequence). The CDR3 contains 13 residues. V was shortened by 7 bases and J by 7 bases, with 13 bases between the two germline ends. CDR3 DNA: TGTGCCAGCAACAGGGTTCACGGTGAAAAACTGTTTTTT. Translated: CASNRVHGEKLFF.

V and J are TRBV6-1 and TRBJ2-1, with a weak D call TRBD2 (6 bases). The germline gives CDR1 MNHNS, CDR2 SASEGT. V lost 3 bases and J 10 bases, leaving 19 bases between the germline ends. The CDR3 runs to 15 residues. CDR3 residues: CASSEGTGVPGEQFF. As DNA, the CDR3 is TGTGCCAGCAGTGAGGGGACGGGAGTCCCTGGAGAGCAGTTCTTC.

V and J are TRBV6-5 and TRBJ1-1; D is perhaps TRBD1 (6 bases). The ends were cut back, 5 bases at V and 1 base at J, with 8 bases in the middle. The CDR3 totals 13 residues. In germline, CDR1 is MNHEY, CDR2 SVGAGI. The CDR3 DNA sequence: TGTGCCAGCAGTCTCAGGGGGAACACTGAAGCTTTCTTT. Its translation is CASSLRGNTEAFF.

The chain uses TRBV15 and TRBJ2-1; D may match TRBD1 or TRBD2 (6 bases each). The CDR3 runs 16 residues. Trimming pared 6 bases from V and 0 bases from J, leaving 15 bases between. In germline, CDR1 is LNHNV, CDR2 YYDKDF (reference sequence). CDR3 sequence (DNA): TGTGCCACCAGAACCGGGGGCCTCCACTCCTACAATGAGCAGTTCTTC. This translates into CATRTGGLHSYNEQFF.

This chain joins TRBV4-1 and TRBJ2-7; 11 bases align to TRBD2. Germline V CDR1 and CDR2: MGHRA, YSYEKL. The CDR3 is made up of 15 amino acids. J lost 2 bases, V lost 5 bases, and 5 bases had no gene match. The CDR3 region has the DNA TGCGCCAGCAGCGGTAGCGGGAGGGGAACCTACGAGCAGTACTTC. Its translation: CASSGSGRGTYEQYF.

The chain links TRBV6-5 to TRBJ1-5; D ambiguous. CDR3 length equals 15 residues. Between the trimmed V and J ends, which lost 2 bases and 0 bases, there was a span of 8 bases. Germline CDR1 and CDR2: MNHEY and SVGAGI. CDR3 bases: TGTGCCAGCAGTTACGGGCCCTTTAGCAATCAGCCCCAGCATTTT. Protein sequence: CASSYGPFSNQPQHF.

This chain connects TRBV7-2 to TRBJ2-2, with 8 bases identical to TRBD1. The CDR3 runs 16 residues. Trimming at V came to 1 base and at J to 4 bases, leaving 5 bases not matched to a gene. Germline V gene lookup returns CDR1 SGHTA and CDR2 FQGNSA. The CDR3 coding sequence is TGTGCCAGCAGCTTAGTGGGACAGGCGCGCACCGGGGAGCTGTTTTTT. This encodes CASSLVGQARTGELFF. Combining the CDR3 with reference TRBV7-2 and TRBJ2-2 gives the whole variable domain GAGVSQSPSNKVTEKGKDVELRCDPISGHTALYWYRQSLGQGLEFLIYFQGNSAPDKSGLPSDRFSAERTGGSVSTLTIQRTQQEDSAVYLCASSLVGQARTGELFFGEGSRLTVL.

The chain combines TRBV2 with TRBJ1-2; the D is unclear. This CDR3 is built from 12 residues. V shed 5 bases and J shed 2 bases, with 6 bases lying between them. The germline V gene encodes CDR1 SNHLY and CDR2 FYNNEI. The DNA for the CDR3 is TGTGCCAGCAGTCGGGCCAACTATGGCTACACCTTC. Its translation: CASSRANYGYTF.

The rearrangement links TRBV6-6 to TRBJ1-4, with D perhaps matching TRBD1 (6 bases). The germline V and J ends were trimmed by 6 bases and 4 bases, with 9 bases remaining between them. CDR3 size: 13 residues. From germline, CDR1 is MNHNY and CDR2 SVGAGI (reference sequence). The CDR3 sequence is CASSRTVNEKLFF. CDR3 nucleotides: TGTGCCAGCAGCCGGACAGTTAATGAAAAACTGTTTTTT.

DNA for the CDR3: TGCGCCAGCAGCCAAGTAGCCCACGCTGGGGATACGCAGTATTTT. Its translation: CASSQVAHAGDTQYF. V is TRBV4-1 and J is TRBJ2-3; D not resolved. Per germline, CDR1 MGHRA and CDR2 YSYEKL. The V end was cut by 1 base, the J end by 6 bases, with 14 bases between. This CDR3 is built from 15 residues.

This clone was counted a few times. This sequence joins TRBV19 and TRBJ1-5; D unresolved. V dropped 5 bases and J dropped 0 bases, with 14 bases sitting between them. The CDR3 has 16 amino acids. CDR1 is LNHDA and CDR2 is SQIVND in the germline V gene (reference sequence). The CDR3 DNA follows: TGTGCCAGTAGTGCGGACGGTCCTTATAGCAATCAGCCCCAGCATTTT. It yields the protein CASSADGPYSNQPQHF.

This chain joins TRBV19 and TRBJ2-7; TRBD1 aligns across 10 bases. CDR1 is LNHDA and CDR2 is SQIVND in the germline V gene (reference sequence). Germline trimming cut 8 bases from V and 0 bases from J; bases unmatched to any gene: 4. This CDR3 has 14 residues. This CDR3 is CASSDRGSSYEQYF. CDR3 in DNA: TGTGCCAGTTCGGACAGGGGGAGCTCCTACGAGCAGTACTTC.

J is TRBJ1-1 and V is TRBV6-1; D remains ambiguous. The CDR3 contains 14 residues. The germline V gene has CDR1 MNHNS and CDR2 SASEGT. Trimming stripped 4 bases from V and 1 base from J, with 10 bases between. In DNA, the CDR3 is TGTGCCAGCAGTGCCCTCCGGGGGAACACTGAAGCTTTCTTT. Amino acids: CASSALRGNTEAFF.

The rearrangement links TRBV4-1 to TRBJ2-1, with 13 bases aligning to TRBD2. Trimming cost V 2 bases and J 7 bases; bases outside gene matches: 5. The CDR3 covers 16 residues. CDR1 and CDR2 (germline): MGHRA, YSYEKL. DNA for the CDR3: TGCGCCAGCAGCCAACCGACTAGCGGGAGGTTGAATGAGCAGTTCTTC. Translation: CASSQPTSGRLNEQFF.

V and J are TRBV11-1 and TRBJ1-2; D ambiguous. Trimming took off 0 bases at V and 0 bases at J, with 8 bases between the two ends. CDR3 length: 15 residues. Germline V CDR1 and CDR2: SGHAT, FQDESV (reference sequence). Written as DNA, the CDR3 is TGTGCCAGCAGCTTAGCGACAAGTACTAACTATGGCTACACCTTC. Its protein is CASSLATSTNYGYTF. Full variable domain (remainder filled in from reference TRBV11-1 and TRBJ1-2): EAEVAQSPRYKITEKSQAVAFWCDPISGHATLYWYRQILGQGPELLVQFQDESVVDDSQLPKDRFSAERLKGVDSTLKIQPAELGDSAMYLCASSLATSTNYGYTFGSGTRLTVV.